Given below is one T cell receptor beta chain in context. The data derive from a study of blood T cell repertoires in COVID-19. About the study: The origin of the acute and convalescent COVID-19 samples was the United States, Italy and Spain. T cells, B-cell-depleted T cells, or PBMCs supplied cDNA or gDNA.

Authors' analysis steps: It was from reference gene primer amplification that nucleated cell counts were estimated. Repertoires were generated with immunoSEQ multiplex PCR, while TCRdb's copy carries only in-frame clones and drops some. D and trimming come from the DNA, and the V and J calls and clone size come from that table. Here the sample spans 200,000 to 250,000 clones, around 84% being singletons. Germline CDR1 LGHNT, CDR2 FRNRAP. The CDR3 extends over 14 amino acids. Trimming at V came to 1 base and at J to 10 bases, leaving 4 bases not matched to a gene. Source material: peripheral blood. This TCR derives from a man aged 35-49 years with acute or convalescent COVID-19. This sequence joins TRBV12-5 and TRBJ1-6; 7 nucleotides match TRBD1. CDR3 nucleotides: TGTGCTAGTGGTTTGGGCAGGGGGAACTCACCCCTCCACTTT. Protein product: CASGLGRGNSPLHF.